The entry below gives a single T cell receptor (beta chain) sequence along with its context. No antigen is known for it. At one of its ends the junction is not consistent with the germline gene, which may arise from a read error. RNA was extracted from whole blood without cell sorting, alongside germline DNA. CDR1 and CDR2 from the germline V gene are LGHNA and YNFKEQ. The CDR3 length is 15 residues. The sample originates from a study of tumor-infiltrating lymphocytes in primary liver carcinoma. Points from the study as a whole: Since sampling was bulk and unsorted, CD4+ and CD8+ repertoires were not compared. Top-250-clone fractions were significantly higher in tumors than in blood (p = 0.039).

The authors made TCR beta cDNA from 400 to 600 ng total RNA with a constant-region primer. ARM-PCR was slightly modified, and three nested multiplex PCR rounds with it gave rise to the TCR beta libraries. It was with TRBV1-TRBV30 forward primers and a C-beta reverse primer that the first two PCR rounds were run, at around 9 cycles each. A single record per CDR3 protein comes from TCRdb applying MiXCR to the multiplex PCR reads. The sample has 250,000 to 400,000 distinct CDR3 sequences; roughly two thirds are singletons. Sequencing was carried out using peripheral blood. The TCR sequence derives from a man between 35 and 55 years old with primary liver carcinoma and hepatitis B virus infection. This chain links TRBV4-2 with TRBJ2-3; weak D call: TRBD2 (6 bases). The CDR3 DNA reads TGTGCCAGTAGCCATAAGGCGGGACTCGCTAATACGCAGTATTTT. It is translated as CASSHKAGLANTQYF.